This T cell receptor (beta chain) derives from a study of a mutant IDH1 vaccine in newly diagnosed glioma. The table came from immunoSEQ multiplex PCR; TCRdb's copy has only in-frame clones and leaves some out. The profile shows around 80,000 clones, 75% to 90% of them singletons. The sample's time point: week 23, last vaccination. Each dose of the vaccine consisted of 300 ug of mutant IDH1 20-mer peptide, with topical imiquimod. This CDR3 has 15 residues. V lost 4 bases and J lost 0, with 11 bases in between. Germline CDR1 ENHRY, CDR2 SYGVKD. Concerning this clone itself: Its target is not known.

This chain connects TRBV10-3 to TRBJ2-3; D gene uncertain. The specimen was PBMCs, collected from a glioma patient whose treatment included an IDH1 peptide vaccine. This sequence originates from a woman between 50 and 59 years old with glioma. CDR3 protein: CAISVGQPSTDTQYF. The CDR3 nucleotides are TGTGCCATCAGTGTCGGGCAGCCTAGCACAGATACGCAGTATTTT.